This passage covers 27 T cell receptor beta chains from one sample sequenced in a study of post-analysis software for immune sequencing data. Included in the TCR beta cDNA libraries were unique molecular identifiers. MiXCR, run by TCRdb on the PCR reads, gives a single entry per CDR3 protein. The sample contains hundreds of thousands of distinct CDR3 sequences, about 40% of which appear only once. General study points: About five TRBV segments appeared more often in patients than in controls, and TRBV5-6, TRBV5-1 and TRBV20-1 were among these.

Their cognate antigens are unknown. Source material: blood. Receptors were obtained from a girl under 18 with multiple sclerosis.

The gene calls are TRBV9 and TRBJ2-7; TRBD1 matches at 8 bases. Per germline, CDR1 SGDLS and CDR2 YYNGEE. J lost 0 bases, V lost 2 bases, and 4 bases had no gene match. CDR3 length: 15 amino acids. DNA for the CDR3: TGTGCCAGCAGCGTTGGGACAGGTACCTCCTACGAGCAGTACTTC. Translation gives CASSVGTGTSYEQYF.

This clonotype was found many times. This chain uses TRBV28 with TRBJ1-6; no clear D gene. The CDR3 length is 17 residues. V was shortened by 2 bases and J by 0 bases, with 11 bases between the two germline ends. Germline V gene data show CDR1 as MDHEN and CDR2 as SYDVKM. The CDR3 bases are TGTGCCAGCAGTTTAGAACCGGGGAGCTCCTATAATTCACCCCTCCACTTT. Translated: CASSLEPGSSYNSPLHF.

Worth noting for this clonotype: A much larger clone lies a single base off, so this may be a read error. This chain uses TRBV11-2 with TRBJ2-1, with D perhaps being TRBD1 or TRBD2 (5 bases each). CDR1 is SGHAT and CDR2 is FQNNGV in the germline V gene. There are 16 residues in the CDR3. Here the CDR3 reads CVSSLESGRRYNEQFF. For the CDR3, the DNA is TGTGTCAGCAGCTTAGAATCGGGACGACGCTACAATGAGCAGTTCTTC.

The chain has TRBV6-8 and TRBJ2-7, with D perhaps matching TRBD1 (6 bases). Trimming stripped 2 bases from V and 5 bases from J, with 13 bases between. CDR3 length: 14 residues. Germline CDR1 reads MNHGY; CDR2 reads SAAAGT. The CDR3 protein is CASSYTTGSHEQYF. CDR3 nucleotide sequence: TGTGCCAGCAGTTACACTACAGGGAGTCACGAGCAGTACTTC.

Of note for this clonotype: A much larger clone lies a single base off, so this may be a read error. The chain carries TRBV3-1 and TRBJ2-1, with 10 bases fitting TRBD2. The CDR3 runs to 15 residues. The germline V gene has CDR1 LGHDT and CDR2 YNNKEL (reference sequence). CDR3 sequence: CASSSGGALSLEQVF. CDR3 nucleotides: TGTGCCAGCAGCAGCGGGGGGGCACTATCTCTTGAGCAGGTCTTC.

In its sample, this clonotype was seen a few times. Here the CDR3 reads CASSELGQTTYNEQFF. The CDR3 DNA reads TGTGCCAGCAGTGAATTGGGGCAGACGACCTACAATGAGCAGTTCTTC. The chain couples TRBV2 to TRBJ2-1, with D tentatively TRBD1 (5 bases). Per germline, CDR1 SNHLY and CDR2 FYNNEI. Trimming took off 2 bases at V and 2 bases at J, with 13 bases between the two ends. The CDR3 is 16 residues long.

Comment on this clonotype: No conserved phenylalanine or tryptophan is present at the end of the CDR3, so a read error is the likely explanation. The chain links TRBV12-3 or TRBV12-4 to TRBJ2-7, with 7 nucleotides matching TRBD2. This CDR3 spans 15 amino acids. V lost 3 bases to trimming and J lost 2 bases; unmatched junction nucleotides: 7. The DNA for the CDR3 is TGTGCCAGCAGTTTTTCGAGAGGGAGGGCCTACGAGCAGTACTCC. Translated, it gives CASSFSRGRAYEQYS.

In this sample, this clonotype turned up many times. V and J are TRBV20-1 and TRBJ1-2; 9 positions agree with TRBD1. The CDR3 totals 15 residues. Germline CDR1 and CDR2: DFQATT and SNEGSKA (reference sequence). J was trimmed by 6 bases and V by 4 bases; bases with no gene match: 12. For the CDR3, the DNA is TGCAGTGCTAAAGGACAGGGGAGGAGGGACGATGGCTACACCTTC. The encoded protein is CSAKGQGRRDDGYTF.

There are many counts of this clonotype. The chain is built from TRBV28 and TRBJ1-2, with a possible D match to TRBD1 (5 bases). This CDR3 contains 13 residues. Between the trimmed V and J ends, which lost 7 bases and 2 bases, there was a span of 11 bases. Germline CDR1 and CDR2: MDHEN and SYDVKM. CDR3: CASTPGINYGYTF. The CDR3 coding sequence is TGTGCCAGCACTCCAGGGATCAACTATGGCTACACCTTC.

The V gene is TRBV29-1, the J gene TRBJ2-7; TRBD1 is a possible D gene (5 bases). The V gene's germline CDR1 is SQVTM and CDR2 ANQGSEA. Between the trimmed V and J ends, which lost 7 bases and 3 bases, there was a span of 7 bases. The CDR3 runs to 10 residues. The CDR3: CSGGDYEQYF. CDR3 bases: TGCAGCGGGGGCGACTACGAGCAGTACTTC.

This clonotype was recorded at least ten times. The gene calls are TRBV7-9 and TRBJ1-4; tentative D call: TRBD1 (6 bases). V lost 5 bases to trimming and J lost 9 bases, with 13 bases between them. CDR1 and CDR2 from the germline V gene are SEHNR and FQNEAQ (reference sequence). CDR3 length: 13 residues. CDR3 nucleotides: TGTGCCAGCAGCCCCGGGGGGGCGAAAAAACTGTTTTTT. Translation: CASSPGGAKKLFF.

V is TRBV6-5 and J is TRBJ1-1; D uncertain. This CDR3 comprises 13 residues. CDR1 and CDR2 (germline): MNHEY, SVGAGI. Trimming removed 6 bases from V and 3 bases from J, with 11 bases in between. The CDR3 sequence: CASRSGPDTEAFF. In DNA form, the CDR3 reads TGTGCCAGCAGATCCGGGCCAGACACTGAAGCTTTCTTT.

The chain couples TRBV11-3 to TRBJ2-1; TRBD2 aligns across 10 bases. This CDR3 has 14 amino acids. Germline CDR1 reads SGHNT; CDR2 reads YENEEA. J lost 6 bases, V lost 1 base, and 0 bases had no gene match. Here the CDR3 reads CASSLGTSGNEQFF. Here the CDR3 DNA reads TGTGCCAGCAGCTTAGGGACTAGCGGCAATGAGCAGTTCTTC.

This clonotype has only a few counts. For the CDR3, the DNA is TGTGCCAGTAGTACGGGACAGGGGGCCACTGAAGCTTTCTTT. Its protein is CASSTGQGATEAFF. The chain links TRBV19 to TRBJ1-1, with 12 positions matching TRBD1. Trimming at V came to 4 bases and at J to 4 bases, leaving 1 base not matched to a gene. Germline V gives CDR1 LNHDA, CDR2 SQIVND (reference sequence). The CDR3 sequence is 14 residues long.

This sequence joins TRBV4-2 and TRBJ2-7; TRBD2 aligns across 8 bases. The germline CDR1 and CDR2 sequences are LGHNA and YNFKEQ. The V segment lost 3 bases and the J segment 0 bases; nucleotides outside the gene matches: 7. The CDR3 has 16 amino acids. The CDR3 coding sequence is TGTGCCAGCAGCCATGAACTAGCGGAAATCTCCTACGAGCAGTACTTC. It encodes CASSHELAEISYEQYF.

This clonotype showed up many times. The gene calls are TRBV20-1 and TRBJ1-6, with a possible D match to TRBD1 (5 bases). Trimming removed 6 bases at V and 7 bases at J, with 13 bases between. The CDR3 runs to 13 residues. The germline V gene has CDR1 DFQATT and CDR2 SNEGSKA (reference sequence). CDR3 nucleotides: TGCAGTGCCAGGGAGGGCTCCAATTCACCCCTCCACTTT. Its protein is CSAREGSNSPLHF.

V usage is TRBV5-1 and J usage is TRBJ2-1; D assignment may be TRBD1 or TRBD2 (5 bases each). TRBJ2-7 explains the end of the DNA better; the J call may be wrong. The CDR3 contains 16 residues. Germline V gives CDR1 SGHRS, CDR2 YFSETQ. The CDR3 spells CASSLAPGSSYNEQYF. The DNA for the CDR3 is TGCGCCAGCAGCTTGGCCCCAGGGAGCTCCTACAATGAGCAGTACTTC.

This clonotype was counted at least ten times. The V and J genes are TRBV29-1 and TRBJ2-1, with 7 bases identical to TRBD1. Germline trimming cut 6 bases from V and 4 bases from J; bases unmatched to any gene: 6. This CDR3 region has 13 residues. CDR1 and CDR2 from the germline V gene are SQVTM and ANQGSEA. The CDR3 DNA reads as TGCAGCGTCGAGGGGGCCAGATACAATGAGCAGTTCTTC. Protein sequence: CSVEGARYNEQFF.

The chain uses TRBV10-3 and TRBJ2-2, with 9 bases matching TRBD2. In germline, CDR1 is ENHRY, CDR2 SYGVKD. The V segment lost 3 bases and the J segment 6 bases; nucleotides outside the gene matches: 11. The length of the CDR3 is 17 residues. The CDR3 loop reads CAISDYLAGVFPGELFF. As DNA, the CDR3 is TGTGCCATCAGTGATTACTTAGCGGGAGTGTTCCCCGGGGAGCTGTTTTTT.

This rearrangement joins TRBV29-1 to TRBJ1-1; TRBD1 matches at 9 bases. V lost 6 bases and J lost 9; bases outside the gene matches: 5. This CDR3 has 11 residues. The germline V gene has CDR1 SQVTM and CDR2 ANQGSEA. The CDR3 loop is CSVGQGIQAFF. CDR3 nucleotide sequence: TGCAGCGTCGGACAGGGGATTCAAGCTTTCTTT.

This clonotype was counted at least ten times. This rearrangement joins TRBV7-3 to TRBJ2-1, with 14 positions matching TRBD2. Germline values: CDR1 SGHTA, CDR2 FQGTGA. V lost 5 bases and J lost 8; bases outside the gene matches: 2. This CDR3 comprises 14 residues. CDR3 sequence (DNA): TGTGCCAGCAGCCCGGGACTAGCGGGAGATGAGCAGTTCTTC. Its translation is CASSPGLAGDEQFF. Complete variable domain (other parts from reference TRBV7-3 and TRBJ2-1): GAGVSQTPSNKVTEKGKYVELRCDPISGHTALYWYRQSLGQGPEFLIYFQGTGAADDSGLPNDRFFAVRPEGSVSTLKIQRTERGDSAVYLCASSPGLAGDEQFFGPGTRLTVL.

The chain recombines TRBV25-1 with TRBJ1-2; unclear D gene. The CDR3 has 14 residues. Germline V lookup: CDR1 MGHDK, CDR2 SYGVNS. V dropped 2 bases and J dropped 4 bases, with 11 bases sitting between them. Here the CDR3 reads CASSEERSAYGYTF. CDR3 sequence (DNA): TGTGCCAGCAGTGAAGAAAGATCAGCCTATGGCTACACCTTC.

This clonotype was recorded at least ten times. This chain joins TRBV11-1 and TRBJ2-4; D remains unclear. CDR1 SGHAT and CDR2 FQDESV come from the germline V gene (reference sequence). The CDR3 extends over 11 amino acids. V was trimmed by 1 base and J by 5 bases, leaving 0 bases between them. This CDR3 reads CASSLENIQYF. The CDR3, as DNA: TGTGCCAGCAGCTTAGAAAACATTCAGTACTTC.

Comment on this clonotype: This sequence may be a read error, since a much larger clone differs from it by one base. The chain is built from TRBV11-2 and TRBJ2-3, with TRBD1 as a possible D gene (5 bases). There are 14 residues in the CDR3. The germline CDR1 and CDR2 sequences are SGHAT and FQNNGV. Trimming left V 10 bases short and J 2 bases short, with 16 bases between. CDR3 nucleotides: TGTGCCAACAAAACAGGCGTCCTCACAGATACGCAGTATTTT. This codes for CANKTGVLTDTQYF.

This clonotype has ten or more counts. J is TRBJ2-1 and V is TRBV12-5; TRBD1 aligns across 9 bases. Trimming at V came to 3 bases and at J to 4 bases, leaving 4 bases not matched to a gene. The CDR3 extends over 15 amino acids. CDR1 LGHNT and CDR2 FRNRAP come from the germline V gene. In DNA form, the CDR3 reads TGTGCTAGTGGTTTTGGGGACAGGGTTTACAATGAGCAGTTCTTC. Residues: CASGFGDRVYNEQFF.

This clonotype was counted many times. The V call is TRBV5-1, the J call TRBJ2-4, with 12 bases fitting TRBD2. J was trimmed by 4 bases and V by 3 bases; bases with no gene match: 5. CDR3 length equals 16 residues. Germline V gene sequence: CDR1 SGHRS, CDR2 YFSETQ. The CDR3 protein is CASSSGLAGPKNIQYF. Here the CDR3 DNA reads TGCGCCAGCAGCTCCGGACTAGCGGGACCAAAAAACATTCAGTACTTC. Using reference TRBV5-1 and TRBJ2-4 for the parts outside the CDR3, the full variable domain is KAGVTQTPRYLIKTRGQQVTLSCSPISGHRSVSWYQQTPGQGLQFLFEYFSETQRNKGNFPGRFSGRQFSNSRSEMNVSTLELGDSALYLCASSSGLAGPKNIQYFGAGTRLSVL.

The rearrangement links TRBV20-1 to TRBJ2-7; 13 bases fit TRBD2. The trim removed 2 bases at V and 0 bases at J, leaving 7 bases unmatched. Germline V lookup: CDR1 DFQATT, CDR2 SNEGSKA (reference sequence). This CDR3 is 17 amino acids long. CDR3 in amino acids: CSARRLAGGMSSYEQYF. Written as DNA, the CDR3 is TGCAGTGCTAGACGACTAGCGGGAGGAATGAGCTCCTACGAGCAGTACTTC.